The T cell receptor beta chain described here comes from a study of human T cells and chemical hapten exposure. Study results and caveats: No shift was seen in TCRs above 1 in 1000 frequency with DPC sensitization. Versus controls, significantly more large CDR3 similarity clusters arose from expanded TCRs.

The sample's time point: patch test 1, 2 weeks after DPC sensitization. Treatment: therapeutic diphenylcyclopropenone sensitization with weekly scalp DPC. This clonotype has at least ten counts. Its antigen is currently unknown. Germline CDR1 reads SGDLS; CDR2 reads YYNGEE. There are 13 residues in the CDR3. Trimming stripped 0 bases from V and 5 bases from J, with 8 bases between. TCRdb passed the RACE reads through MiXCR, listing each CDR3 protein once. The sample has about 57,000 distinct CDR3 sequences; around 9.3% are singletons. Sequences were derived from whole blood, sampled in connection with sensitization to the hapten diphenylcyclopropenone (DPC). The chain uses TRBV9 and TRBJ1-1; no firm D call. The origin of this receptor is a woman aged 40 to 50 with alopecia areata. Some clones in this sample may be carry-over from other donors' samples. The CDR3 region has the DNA TGTGCCAGCAGCGTAGGTGGGCGGACTGAAGCTTTCTTT. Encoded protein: CASSVGGRTEAFF.